Each of the 21 T cell receptor beta chains below was sequenced from the same sample in a study of T cells in Graves' hyperthyroidism and ophthalmopathy. TCR beta CDR3 region amplification was performed from RNA transcripts. RT-PCR in the first round (using the HTBI primer set) targeted the TCR CDR3. One entry per CDR3 protein, called by TCRdb with MiXCR from the multiplex PCR reads. The data show some 800,000 distinct CDR3 sequences, over 35% seen once. The sequenced material came from blood. The receptors stem from a man younger than 35 with Graves' hyperthyroidism.

This clonotype showed up many times. This chain links TRBV11-2 with TRBJ2-7; 8 nucleotides align to TRBD1. The V segment lost 7 bases and the J segment 5 bases; nucleotides outside the gene matches: 10. Germline V gives CDR1 SGHAT, CDR2 FQNNGV. The CDR3 has 14 amino acids. The CDR3 region is CASNEQGAPDEQYF. The CDR3 DNA reads as TGTGCCAGCAACGAGCAGGGGGCGCCGGACGAGCAGTACTTC.

This clonotype was seen at least ten times. This sequence joins TRBV7-2 and TRBJ1-1; 7 bases line up with TRBD1. Trimming removed 4 bases from V and 2 bases from J; junction bases left unmatched: 7. Germline values: CDR1 SGHTA, CDR2 FQGNSA. There are 15 residues in the CDR3. The CDR3 loop is CASSYRDRRNTEAFF. CDR3 nucleotide sequence: TGTGCCAGCAGCTACCGGGACAGACGTAACACTGAAGCTTTCTTT.

This clonotype has a count of ten or more. This chain uses TRBV11-2 with TRBJ1-6; the D is unclear. The CDR3 contains 16 residues. Germline loops: CDR1 SGHAT, CDR2 FQNNGV. Trimming removed 4 bases from V and 9 bases from J, with 19 bases in between. The CDR3 region has the DNA TGTGCCAGCAGCTCGCCGAGATTAGGGAGGAGTTCACCCCTCCACTTT. It translates to CASSSPRLGRSSPLHF.

This sequence joins TRBV2 and TRBJ1-6; perhaps TRBD1 as D (5 bases). The V end was cut by 5 bases, the J end by 9 bases, with 14 bases between. CDR3 length: 14 residues. CDR1 and CDR2 (germline): SNHLY, FYNNEI. The DNA of the CDR3 is TGTGCCAGCAGTTTATCACCAGGGAGTTCACCCCTCCACTTT. As protein: CASSLSPGSSPLHF. The complete variable domain, with remaining parts taken from reference TRBV2 and TRBJ1-6, reads EPEVTQTPSHQVTQMGQEVILRCVPISNHLYFYWYRQILGQKVEFLVSFYNNEISEKSEIFDDQFSVERPDGSNFTLKIRSTKLEDSAMYFCASSLSPGSSPLHFGNGTRLTVT.

This rearrangement joins TRBV4-2 to TRBJ1-6; D unresolved. V was pared by 3 bases and J by 9 bases, with 9 bases between. Germline-derived CDR1 and CDR2 are LGHNA and YNFKEQ. The CDR3 runs 13 residues. This CDR3 reads CASSQNLGSPLHF. CDR3 DNA sequence: TGTGCCAGCAGCCAGAATCTTGGTTCACCCCTCCACTTT.

This clonotype was seen more than once but under ten times. Here the CDR3 DNA reads TGTGCCAGCAGCCGCGGACTAGCCTCAAGCGCCGGGGAGCTGTTTTTT. It encodes CASSRGLASSAGELFF. This rearrangement joins TRBV9 to TRBJ2-2; 8 bases line up with TRBD2. J was trimmed by 6 bases and V by 4 bases; bases with no gene match: 11. There are 16 residues in the CDR3. The germline V gene encodes CDR1 SGDLS and CDR2 YYNGEE.

This clonotype was detected many times. The gene calls are TRBV7-9 and TRBJ2-5, with D uncertain. Germline CDR1 SEHNR, CDR2 FQNEAQ (reference sequence). V lost 4 bases and J 5 bases, leaving 20 bases between the germline ends. The CDR3 sequence is 16 residues long. CDR3 region: CASSSSTKAPRETQYF. The CDR3 coding sequence is TGTGCCAGCAGCTCTTCGACCAAGGCCCCCCGGGAGACCCAGTACTTC.

For the CDR3, the DNA is TGTGCCAGCAGTCCGGACCCCCTACAGGCTCAGAACCCCTCTTATCAGCCCCAGCATTTT. Translated: CASSPDPLQAQNPSYQPQHF. The chain links TRBV7-3 to TRBJ1-5, with D possibly being TRBD1 (5 bases). This CDR3 contains 20 residues. The V end was cut by 6 bases, the J end by 5 bases, with 32 bases between. Germline loops: CDR1 SGHTA, CDR2 FQGTGA.

Of note for this clonotype: At one boundary the junction diverges from the germline segment, which might be a read error. The chain carries TRBV6-1 and TRBJ2-5; possibly TRBD1 or TRBD2 for D (5 bases each). CDR1 is MNHNS, CDR2 SASEGT, per germline. The CDR3 totals 15 residues. The CDR3 sequence: CASSYEWGRQEAQYF. DNA of the CDR3: TGTGCCAGCAGTTACGAATGGGGACGACAAGAGGCCCAGTACTTC.

This clonotype appeared many times. The rearrangement joins TRBV7-6 to TRBJ2-5; D is tentatively TRBD1 or TRBD2 (6 bases each). The CDR3 covers 15 residues. Trimming took off 5 bases at V and 4 bases at J, with 17 bases between the two ends. Germline V CDR1 and CDR2: SGHVS, FNYEAQ. The CDR3 coding sequence is TGTGCCAGCAGCCTCCAATGGGGGGCGGCAGAGACCCAGTACTTC. Encoded protein: CASSLQWGAAETQYF.

This clonotype has a count of ten or more. This sequence joins TRBV29-1 and TRBJ1-1, with D unresolved. The CDR3 extends over 11 amino acids. V was pared by 6 bases and J by 0 bases, with 5 bases between. Germline V gives CDR1 SQVTM, CDR2 ANQGSEA. The CDR3 sequence is CSVRMNTEAFF. The CDR3 nucleotides are TGCAGCGTAAGGATGAACACTGAAGCTTTCTTT.

This clonotype was found many times. This chain connects TRBV12-3 or TRBV12-4 to TRBJ1-2; D is ambiguous. Trimming stripped 2 bases from V and 8 bases from J, with 12 bases between. The CDR3 runs to 13 residues. CDR3 nucleotide sequence: TGTGCCAGCAGTTTAATCCCCCAAGTGGGCTACACCTTC. Translation gives CASSLIPQVGYTF.

This clonotype was observed at least ten times. The chain joins TRBV7-8 to TRBJ1-1; TRBD1 is a possible D gene (6 bases). Germline-derived CDR1 and CDR2 are SGHVS and FQNEAQ. Trimming pared 7 bases from V and 8 bases from J, leaving 17 bases between. The CDR3 length is 13 residues. In nucleotides, the CDR3 is TGTGCCAGCACCGAAGATTATGGGACAGAAGCTTTCTTT. Its translation: CASTEDYGTEAFF.

The J gene is TRBJ2-7, the V gene TRBV4-1, with D tentatively TRBD1 or TRBD2 (5 bases each). Germline V lookup: CDR1 MGHRA, CDR2 YSYEKL. The CDR3 contains 14 residues. The V end lost 2 bases, the J end lost 5 bases, and 13 bases lay between the germline ends. The CDR3 here is CASSQWLGDHEQYF. CDR3 in DNA: TGCGCCAGCAGCCAATGGTTGGGGGACCACGAGCAGTACTTC.

The chain links TRBV9 to TRBJ2-2, with 9 bases aligning to TRBD2. Germline loops: CDR1 SGDLS, CDR2 YYNGEE. CDR3 size: 16 residues. With 3 bases clipped from V and 3 bases from J, the junction kept 6 bases outside the gene matches. CDR3 region: CASSASSGTDTGELFF. Written as DNA, the CDR3 is TGTGCCAGCAGCGCCTCTAGCGGGACGGACACCGGGGAGCTGTTTTTT.

This clonotype was seen ten or more times. The rearrangement joins TRBV4-2 to TRBJ1-6; no reliable D call. Trimming took off 0 bases at V and 8 bases at J, with 5 bases between the two ends. CDR1 and CDR2 (germline): LGHNA, YNFKEQ. The CDR3 is 13 amino acids. The chain's CDR3 is CASSQEFDSPLHF. In nucleotides, the CDR3 is TGTGCCAGCAGCCAAGAGTTCGATTCACCCCTCCACTTT.

The chain uses TRBV7-8 and TRBJ2-5; 7 nucleotides match TRBD1. The germline CDR1 and CDR2 sequences are SGHVS and FQNEAQ. There are 16 residues in the CDR3. Trimming cost V 3 bases and J 1 base; bases outside gene matches: 8. This CDR3 reads CASSFWDSLSQETQYF. In DNA form, the CDR3 reads TGTGCCAGCAGCTTTTGGGACAGCCTGTCCCAAGAGACCCAGTACTTC.

CDR3 DNA: TGTGCCAGCAGCCTTTGGGGGAGGAACACCGGGGAGCTGTTTTTT. Translating gives CASSLWGRNTGELFF. The rearrangement links TRBV27 to TRBJ2-2; D assignment may be TRBD1 or TRBD2 (5 bases each). The CDR3 totals 15 residues. Per germline, CDR1 MNHEY and CDR2 SMNVEV (reference sequence). Trimming stripped 6 bases from V and 1 base from J, with 12 bases between.

This clonotype was counted between two and nine times. This chain uses TRBV3-1 with TRBJ1-6, with TRBD1 as a possible D gene (6 bases). This CDR3 comprises 14 residues. CDR1 is LGHDT, CDR2 YNNKEL, per germline (reference sequence). V lost 6 bases and J lost 10, with 16 bases in between. As DNA, the CDR3 is TGTGCCAGCAGTGAGGGGGGTCGGGGCTCACCCCTCCACTTT. It yields the protein CASSEGGRGSPLHF.

The chain is built from TRBV10-3 and TRBJ2-5; weak D call: TRBD2 (5 bases). V lost 9 bases, J lost 0 bases, and 14 bases lay in between. Germline-derived CDR1 and CDR2 are ENHRY and SYGVKD. The CDR3 contains 14 residues. The CDR3 nucleotides are TGTGCCATGAGCTTGCCGCGGGACCAAGAGACCCAGTACTTC. This gives the protein CAMSLPRDQETQYF.

The chain uses TRBV15 and TRBJ2-2; D unresolved. The germline gives CDR1 LNHNV, CDR2 YYDKDF (reference sequence). Between the trimmed V and J ends, which lost 3 bases and 7 bases, there was a span of 12 bases. The CDR3 loop spans 14 amino acids. As DNA, the CDR3 is TGTGCCACCAGCAGCGATGGGCAGATCGGGGAGCTGTTTTTT. Encoded protein: CATSSDGQIGELFF.